The entry that follows covers one TCR beta chain sequence. Its antigen is not known. These data are taken from a study of beta chain features in type 1 diabetes. Study-wide background: Healthy donors and patients had similar age, gender and cell yields.

Study findings and constraints: The VDJ junctions of type 1 diabetes patients carried fewer insertions and more deletions. Sampled from patients, naive, central memory and Treg TCRB repertoires appeared more similar than those sampled from healthy donors.

Expressed TCRB transcripts got sequenced, as all isolated RNA was reverse transcribed. Libraries were prepared by immunoSEQ multiplex PCR; TCRdb keeps only in-frame clonotypes and omits some of them. This repertoire shows about 220,000 clones, roughly 10% found once; its top ten account for 1% to 1.5%. Over 95% purity was reached by all sorted populations. V was clipped by 2 bases and J by 7 bases; unmatched bases: 13. The CDR3 runs to 17 residues. Germline values: CDR1 GTSNPN, CDR2 SVGIG (reference sequence). The TCR sequence derives from a man aged 18 to 35 in good health. This rearrangement joins TRBV30 to TRBJ1-4; 10 bases align to TRBD1. Material: central memory CD4+ T cells from blood. CDR3 nucleotides: TGTGCCTGGAGTCTGGGACAGGGGATCGGTCAGGGTGAAAAACTGTTTTTT. Protein sequence: CAWSLGQGIGQGEKLFF.